This T cell receptor (beta chain) was observed in a study of molecular identifiers for immune sequencing clone quantification. Study-level points and caveats: Clones above 20 RNA copies contained over 98% of effector molecules but under 1% of naive ones.

This clonotype was seen a single time. Its target is unknown. A much larger clonotype is one base distant, so this may be a read error. From the PCR reads, TCRdb called clonotypes with MiXCR, one entry per CDR3 protein. In the table there are under 800,000 distinct CDR3 sequences, over 25% of which are singletons. CDR1 and CDR2 from the germline V gene are SEHNR and FQNEAQ (reference sequence). The CDR3 consists of 16 residues. Losses at the gene ends were 8 bases for V and 6 bases for J; bases not matched to a gene: 17. The sequenced sample consisted of naive CD8+ T cells from blood, with Jurkat cell RNA spiked in. Subset in this sample: FACS-sorted CD8+CD4-CCR7+CD45RA+ naive T cells. The rearrangement joins TRBV7-9 to TRBJ1-1; 8 bases fit TRBD1. The clonotype comes from a human donor in good health. Some libraries in this study had Jurkat cell RNA spiked in. The CDR3 here is CASGGQQGVWGPEAFF. For the CDR3, the DNA is TGTGCCAGCGGCGGACAACAGGGGGTCTGGGGACCTGAAGCTTTCTTT. The whole variable domain, remainder taken from reference TRBV7-9 and TRBJ1-1, is DTGVSQNPRHKITKRGQNVTFRCDPISEHNRLYWYRQTLGQGPEFLTYFQNEAQLEKSRLLSDRFSAERPKGSFSTLEIQRTEQGDSAMYLCASGGQQGVWGPEAFFGQGTRLTVV.